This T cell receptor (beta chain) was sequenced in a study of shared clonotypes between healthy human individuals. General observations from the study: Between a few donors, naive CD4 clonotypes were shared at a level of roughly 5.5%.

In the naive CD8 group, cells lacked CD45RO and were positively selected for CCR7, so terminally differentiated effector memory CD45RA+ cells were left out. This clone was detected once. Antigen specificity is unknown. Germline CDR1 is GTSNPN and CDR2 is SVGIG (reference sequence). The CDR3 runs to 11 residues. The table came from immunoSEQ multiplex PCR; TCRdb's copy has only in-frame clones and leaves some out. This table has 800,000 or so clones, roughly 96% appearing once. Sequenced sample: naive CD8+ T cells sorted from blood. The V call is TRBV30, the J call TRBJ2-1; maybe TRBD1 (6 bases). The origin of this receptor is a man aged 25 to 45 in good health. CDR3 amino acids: CVGNRDNEQFF. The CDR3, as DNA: TGTGTCGGAAACAGGGACAATGAGCAGTTCTTC.